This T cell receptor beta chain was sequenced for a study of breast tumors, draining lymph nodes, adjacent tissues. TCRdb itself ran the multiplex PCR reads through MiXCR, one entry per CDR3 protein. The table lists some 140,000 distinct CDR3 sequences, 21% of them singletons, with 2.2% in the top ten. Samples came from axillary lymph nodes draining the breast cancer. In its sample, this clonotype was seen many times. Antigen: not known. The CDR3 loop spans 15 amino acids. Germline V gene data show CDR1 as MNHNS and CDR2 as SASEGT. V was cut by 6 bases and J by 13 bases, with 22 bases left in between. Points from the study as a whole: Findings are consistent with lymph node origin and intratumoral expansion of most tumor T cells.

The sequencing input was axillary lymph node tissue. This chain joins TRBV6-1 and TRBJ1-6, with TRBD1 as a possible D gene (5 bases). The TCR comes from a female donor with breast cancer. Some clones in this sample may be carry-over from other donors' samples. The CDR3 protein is CASRPGRASISPLHF. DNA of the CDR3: TGTGCCAGCAGACCGGGACGGGCCTCAATTTCCCCCCTCCACTTT.